The T cell receptor (beta chain) described here comes from a study of cytomegalovirus exposure and HLA in healthy donors (dated by TCRdb to the late 2010s). Concerning the study at large: In an earlier analysis of under 600 of the donors, under 300 Gb of sequence data and roughly 100 million unique TCR beta sequences from roughly 180 million T cells were reported. An early release that covered approximately 600 HLA-typed donors contained approximately 300 gigabases of sequencing data and some 87 million unique TCR sequences. Of the roughly 400 genotyped donors, 75% to 85% were placed in the genetic ancestry cluster associated with self-reported Caucasian donors. The study was designed to test whether signatures of past pathogen exposure could be identified by cataloging public T cell receptors. The study used immunosequencing to profile the T cell repertoires of several hundred subjects and linked those repertoires to cytomegalovirus serostatus. Besides the first cohort of roughly 700 subjects, a separate validation cohort made up of roughly 130 different subjects was used. To predict cytomegalovirus infection status, the study combined high-throughput TCR immunosequencing, statistical association of individual TCRs with disease status, and machine learning. In a later analysis, previously published TCR beta repertoires from roughly 710 donors were re-analyzed and high-resolution HLA genotyping was added so that TCR occurrence patterns could be studied. In the later analysis, no new phenotypic data were used to find candidate immune exposures; instead, reliance was placed on TCR beta sequences and their occurrence across donors. An earlier analysis of 587 of the donors applied high-throughput TCR beta sequencing to assess whether each TCR beta V gene segment acted as functional or pseudogenic. Donor age, sex, ethnicity and CMV serostatus were compiled together with the repertoire data. Genome-wide SNP genotypes for about 65% of the roughly 700 donors were used in a later genetic analysis, which treated that subset as a discovery cohort. Every discovery cohort repertoire had been produced on one sequencing platform. Both class I and class II loci were covered by HLA typing, at four-digit resolution. The number of donors typed differed by locus, with roughly 629-640 for A, B, C, DRB1 and DQB1, around 520 for DQA1, approximately 570 for DPA1, and 472 for DPB1. Because of strong linkage in the cohort, five DR-DQ haplotypes were treated as single units for association and clustering. On average, roughly 250,000 unique TCR beta nucleotide sequences were sequenced per donor among 398 genotyped donors of the cohort, with 15% to 20% of those sequences being non-productive. Beyond this particular receptor, the publication reports: A later genetic analysis reported fewer N-insertions in productive TCRs among donors in an Asian-associated ancestry cluster than the roughly 640-donor mean. The earlier analysis of 587 of the donors excluded some 15 rarely observed V segments, including chromosome 9 orphons, because counts were too low. A further reported finding was that TCR beta sequences accurately predicted the HLA-A and HLA-B alleles for most subjects in the first cohort. Strong co-occurrence of HLA alleles, especially DR and DQ, made assigning TCR associations to individual alleles difficult. Immune exposure information for the cohort was limited to CMV serostatus. Because some donors lacked HLA typing at each locus, the association tests relied only on the typed subset. A cluster of highly shared sequence variants was judged likely to be a technical artifact of the sequencing pipeline. A later analysis found that HLA-associated TCR beta chains were more clonally expanded and had lower generation probabilities than equally common non-associated chains. Most TCR sequences were observed very rarely across donors, whereas some public TCRs were present in many individuals. The study gave a list of 150 to 200 TCR beta chains associated with cytomegalovirus. In a later analysis, several top co-occurrence clusters were reported to appear linked to parvovirus B19, influenza, CMV and Epstein-Barr virus. In a later genetic analysis, a missense DCLRE1C variant was associated with V-gene and J-gene trimming of TCR beta chains, and the association was replicated in an independent cohort. According to a later analysis, most CMV-associated TCR beta chains appeared to be HLA-restricted, and the HLA associations seemed to be driven largely by CMV exposure. In vitro tests confirmed that a few of the cytomegalovirus-associated TCR beta chains recognize cytomegalovirus antigens. In both the original and validation cohorts, the classifier was reported to diagnose cytomegalovirus status with high specificity and sensitivity. At a false discovery rate of 0.05, a later analysis linked roughly 17,000 TCR beta sequences to specific HLA alleles. The cohort was sequenced for TCR beta chains only, and without alpha or paired-chain data the features that could be detected were limited. In an earlier analysis of around 600 of the donors, most TCR beta V segments were observed in productive rearrangements about 87% or about 30% of the time, broadly matching IMGT annotations. The 87-base-pair reads could not distinguish some IMGT-functional V segments, including TRBV6-2 and TRBV6-3, so those segments were excluded. A later analysis found that TCR association rates varied across HLA loci, with DRB1 alleles showing the most associated TCRs and HLA-C alleles the fewest. The presence/absence analyses assumed that sequencing depth was roughly uniform across donors, and that assumption may not be true. Linkage disequilibrium might explain the correlated functional status among segregating V segments, but an unknown experimental factor could not be excluded. The authors suggested that the approach could potentially be extended to other disease states and immunological phenotypes.

The cohort comprised some 730 healthy bone marrow donors. Cohort members were all nominally healthy when sampled, although unrecorded immune exposures were likely present. The donor tested CMV seropositive, placing the donor among the 289 seropositive members of the cohort. A peripheral blood sample was provided by each donor, and peripheral blood mononuclear cells were used for TCR beta sequencing. The Qiagen DNeasy Blood Extraction Kit was used to extract genomic DNA from the blood cell samples. Worth noting for this clone: Its cognate antigen has yet to be identified. One base away there is no much larger clone; base qualities are not given.

The library came from the immunoSEQ multiplex PCR assay. For the multiplex PCR, a mixture combining 60 forward primers for TCR Vbeta segments and 13 reverse primers for TCR Jbeta segments was used. A multiplex PCR assay on genomic DNA amplified the CDR3 region of rearranged TCR beta genes. On the Illumina HiSeq System, the amplified TCR beta libraries were sequenced as 87-base-pair reads. As for the original processing: A later analysis tallied roughly 80 million unique TCR beta chains across the 666 repertoires, and about 12 million of those chains were shared by two or more donors. Raw reads were error-corrected and collapsed into unique sequences by a nearest-neighbor algorithm in which closely related sequences were merged to remove PCR and sequencing errors. V, D and J gene segments were assigned by aligning CDR3 sequences to IMGT reference sequences. For a sequence to be retained, a match of at least six nucleotides to both a V gene segment and a J gene segment was required. A rearrangement was called productive if the CDR3 had no stop codons and remained in frame with V and J, and every other rearrangement was called non-productive. CDR3 was defined according to IMGT convention as the region running from the second conserved V-encoded cysteine to the conserved J-encoded phenylalanine. In an earlier analysis of around 640 of the donors, sequences lacking an unambiguous match to a single V gene segment were excluded. In an earlier analysis of roughly 500 of the donors, V segments were called functional above 56.7% productive rearrangements and were called segregating when the between-donor standard deviation exceeded 5%. A statistical classification framework was developed to diagnose cytomegalovirus status using the catalog of TCR beta chain sequences. In a later analysis, TCR nucleotide sequences were compared against IMGT/GENE-DB human TR gene sequences so that V and J genes could be assigned. A later analysis assigned CDR3 sequences and most-parsimonious VDJ recombination scenarios with the TCRdist pipeline. In a later analysis, each TCR beta chain was defined by its CDR3 amino acid sequence together with its V-gene family, and reads without a unique V-gene family were excluded. To address suspected cross-contamination and a sequencing artifact, a later analysis removed roughly 580 highly shared, low-generation-probability nucleotide sequences. A later analysis calculated a clonal expansion index for each public chain from normalized within-repertoire ranks of inferred template counts. Generation probabilities in a later analysis came from a VDJ recombination model fitted to out-of-frame rearrangements, and those results were checked against IGoR. Hypergeometric tests were used in a later analysis to score TCR-TCR, TCR-HLA and TCR-CMV co-occurrence, with a repertoire-size bias correction applied to the TCR pairs. To estimate false discovery rates, a later analysis permuted the HLA or CMV assignments 20 times. In a later analysis, co-occurring TCRs were grouped using DBSCAN, and TCRdist sequence similarity was added for clustering within HLA-allele-positive subsets. Repertoires with fewer than 30,000 or more than 120,000 public chains were left out of co-occurrence clustering, as were four to six repertoires with anomalous nucleotide sharing. The immuneACCESS repertoire file appears here via TCRdb, limited to in-frame rearrangements. These files lack a portion of the clones; in checked studies, under half of the deficit traces to unresolved V genes, and the cause of the others is not known. The V and J calls and the clone size are those of that table, but D and trimming were determined from the DNA. A total of 90,000 to 120,000 clones appear in this sample, 74% of them only once. The top ten constitute about 2.6% of the sample.

Based on the germline V gene, the CDR1 and CDR2 sequences are SGHRS and YFSETQ. The V end loses 4 bases and the J end loses 4 bases, and a stretch of 19 bases separates them. The CDR3 spans 16 residues, from the cysteine through the phenylalanine. Only the CDR3 DNA stays, 48 bases, in frame from base 1. This sequence uses TRBV5-1 and TRBJ2-3; possibly the D gene is TRBD1, per 6 matching bases. Sample: PBMCs. The TCR comes from a man aged 50-59 years in good health and CMV-seropositive. The CDR3 reads CASSPLTGIGADTQYF. The nucleotide sequence reads as follows: TGCGCCAGCAGCCCCCTGACAGGCATAGGGGCAGATACGCAGTATTTT.